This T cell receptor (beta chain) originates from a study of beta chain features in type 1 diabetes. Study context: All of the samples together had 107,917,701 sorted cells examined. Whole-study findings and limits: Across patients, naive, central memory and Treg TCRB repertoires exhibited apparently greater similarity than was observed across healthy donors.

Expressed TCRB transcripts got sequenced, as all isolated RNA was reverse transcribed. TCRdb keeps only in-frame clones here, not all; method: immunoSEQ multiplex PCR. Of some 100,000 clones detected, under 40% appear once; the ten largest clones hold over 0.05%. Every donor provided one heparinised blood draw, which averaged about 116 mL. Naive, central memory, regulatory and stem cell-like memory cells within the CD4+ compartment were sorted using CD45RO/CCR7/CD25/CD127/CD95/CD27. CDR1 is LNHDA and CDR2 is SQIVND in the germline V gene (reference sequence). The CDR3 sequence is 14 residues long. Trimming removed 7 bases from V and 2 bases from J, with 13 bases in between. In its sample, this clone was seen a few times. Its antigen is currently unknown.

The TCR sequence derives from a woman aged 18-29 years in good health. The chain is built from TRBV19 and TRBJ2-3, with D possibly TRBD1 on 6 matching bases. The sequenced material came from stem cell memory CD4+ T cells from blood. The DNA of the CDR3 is TGTGCCAGTACCCCGGTGGGGGCCACAGATACGCAGTATTTT. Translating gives CASTPVGATDTQYF.